This entry lists 18 T cell receptor beta chains sequenced from one sample in a study of cytomegalovirus exposure and HLA in healthy donors (dated by TCRdb to 2016 to 2017). Receptor amplification or capture employed the immunoSEQ multiplex PCR assay. A mixture of 60 forward primers for TCR Vbeta segments and 13 reverse primers for TCR Jbeta segments was used in the multiplex PCR. This is the immuneACCESS table as TCRdb keeps it, with only in-frame sequences that have V and J called. A part of the clones is gone; compared with another copy, unresolved V genes explain less than half, and the rest is unexplained. This sample gives some 140,000 clones in total; roughly three quarters of them show up just once. The ten largest clonotypes hold approximately 0.97% of the sample. Sequencing was done on a sample of PBMCs. The receptor set was obtained from a man between 18 and 35 years old in good health and CMV-seronegative.

The chain recombines TRBV5-1 with TRBJ2-7, with 8 nucleotides matching TRBD1. The CDR3 totals 14 residues. Losses at the gene ends were 1 base for V and 3 bases for J; bases not matched to a gene: 3. Germline V CDR1 and CDR2: SGHRS, YFSETQ. CDR3 DNA: TGCGCCAGCAGCTTGTGGGGACAGGACTACGAGCAGTACTTC. Amino acid sequence: CASSLWGQDYEQYF. Complete variable domain (other parts from reference TRBV5-1 and TRBJ2-7): KAGVTQTPRYLIKTRGQQVTLSCSPISGHRSVSWYQQTPGQGLQFLFEYFSETQRNKGNFPGRFSGRQFSNSRSEMNVSTLELGDSALYLCASSLWGQDYEQYFGPGTRLTVT.

The chain carries TRBV11-2 and TRBJ2-7, with D unresolved. Germline lookup yields CDR1 SGHAT and CDR2 FQNNGV. Between the trimmed V and J ends, which lost 1 base and 0 bases, there was a span of 7 bases. The CDR3 consists of 14 residues. CDR3 region: CASSLVTSSYEQYF. The CDR3 DNA reads as TGTGCCAGCAGCTTAGTCACCAGCTCCTACGAGCAGTACTTC.

This chain connects TRBV5-1 to TRBJ2-7; perhaps TRBD2 as D (6 bases). In germline, CDR1 is SGHRS, CDR2 YFSETQ. The CDR3 is made up of 12 amino acids. V lost 4 bases, J lost 5 bases, and 10 bases lay in between. The chain's CDR3 is CASSPWGDEQYF. For the CDR3, the DNA is TGCGCCAGCAGCCCATGGGGGGACGAGCAGTACTTC.

V and J are TRBV18 and TRBJ1-1, with D unresolved. This CDR3 contains 15 residues. From germline, CDR1 is KGHSH and CDR2 LQKENI. The V and J ends lost 1 base and 1 base respectively, with 10 bases between them. This chain's CDR3 is CASSPRGWENTEAFF. CDR3 bases: TGTGCCAGCTCACCACGAGGGTGGGAGAACACTGAAGCTTTCTTT.

This clone has just a few counts. This sequence joins TRBV4-1 and TRBJ2-7, with D possibly matching TRBD2 (6 bases). The ends were cut back, 1 base at V and 5 bases at J, with 6 bases in the middle. Germline CDR1 and CDR2: MGHRA and YSYEKL. This CDR3 has 12 residues. The CDR3 protein is CASSQGGDEQYF. In DNA, the CDR3 is TGCGCCAGCAGCCAAGGCGGGGACGAGCAGTACTTC.

The J gene is TRBJ1-6, the V gene TRBV9; 7 bases map to TRBD1. The V and J ends lost 4 bases and 1 base, in that order; junction bases with no gene match: 5. The CDR3 extends over 16 amino acids. Germline CDR1 SGDLS, CDR2 YYNGEE. DNA for the CDR3: TGTGCCAGCAGCCCCCTGGACAGGTCCTATAATTCACCCCTCCACTTT. Residues: CASSPLDRSYNSPLHF.

V is TRBV30 and J is TRBJ2-3; D is unresolved. Per germline, CDR1 GTSNPN and CDR2 SVGIG (reference sequence). This CDR3 is built from 11 residues. The V end was cut by 2 bases, the J end by 6 bases, with 6 bases between. CDR3 amino acids: CAWSSLDTQYF. In nucleotides, the CDR3 is TGTGCCTGGAGTAGCCTGGATACGCAGTATTTT.

The V call is TRBV9, the J call TRBJ2-5; perhaps TRBD2 as D (6 bases). The germline V gene encodes CDR1 SGDLS and CDR2 YYNGEE. The CDR3 is 15 residues long. The V end was cut by 1 base, the J end by 2 bases, with 12 bases between. The CDR3 spells CASSVWDGGQETQYF. The CDR3, as DNA: TGTGCCAGCAGCGTATGGGACGGGGGTCAAGAGACCCAGTACTTC.

This clone was seen more than once but under ten times. J is TRBJ2-2 and V is TRBV5-1; possible D gene TRBD2, 7 bases. The germline CDR1 and CDR2 sequences are SGHRS and YFSETQ. V gave up 0 bases and J gave up 0 bases, with 9 bases separating them. This CDR3 contains 16 residues. The CDR3 DNA is TGCGCCAGCAGCTTGGGGGGGGGCCCGAACACCGGGGAGCTGTTTTTT. Protein product: CASSLGGGPNTGELFF. Filled out from reference TRBV5-1 and TRBJ2-2, the complete variable domain reads KAGVTQTPRYLIKTRGQQVTLSCSPISGHRSVSWYQQTPGQGLQFLFEYFSETQRNKGNFPGRFSGRQFSNSRSEMNVSTLELGDSALYLCASSLGGGPNTGELFFGEGSRLTVL.

The chain combines TRBV11-2 with TRBJ1-2; D not certain. The CDR3 is 16 residues long. Germline assignment: CDR1 SGHAT and CDR2 FQNNGV. Trimming took off 5 bases at V and 5 bases at J, with 21 bases between the two ends. The CDR3 DNA sequence: TGTGCCAGCAGCCCTACGGGTCCCGGTGTCCCTTATGGCTACACCTTC. It specifies CASSPTGPGVPYGYTF.

The table lists this clone with a few counts. Compared with germline, one end of the junction differs, possibly owing to a read error. The gene calls are TRBV6-1 and TRBJ2-7; 10 bases line up with TRBD1. Germline V gene data show CDR1 as MNHNS and CDR2 as SASEGT. The CDR3 is 15 residues long. DNA of the CDR3: TGTGCCAGCAGGGAAGGGACAGGGGTCACCTACGAGCAGTACTTC. This sequence encodes CASREGTGVTYEQYF.

The genes are TRBV7-6 and TRBJ2-1, with 8 nucleotides matching TRBD1. This CDR3 comprises 15 residues. V lost 1 base, J lost 8 bases, and 7 bases stayed unmatched. The V gene's germline CDR1 is SGHVS and CDR2 FNYEAQ. CDR3 nucleotides: TGTGCCAGCAGCTTAGGGACAGGGTCGGGTGATGAGCAGTTCTTC. As protein: CASSLGTGSGDEQFF. The whole variable domain, filled in from reference TRBV7-6 and TRBJ2-1, reads GAGVSQSPRYKVTKRGQDVALRCDPISGHVSLYWYRQALGQGPEFLTYFNYEAQQDKSGLPNDRFSAERPEGSISTLTIQRTEQRDSAMYRCASSLGTGSGDEQFFGPGTRLTVL.

The chain is built from TRBV19 and TRBJ1-2, with D uncertain. V was shortened by 1 base and J by 6 bases, with 9 bases between the two germline ends. Per the germline V gene, CDR1 is LNHDA and CDR2 is SQIVND (reference sequence). The length of the CDR3 is 13 residues. Here the CDR3 DNA reads TGTGCCAGTAGTATAGGACGAGGAGATGGCTACACCTTC. It yields the protein CASSIGRGDGYTF. Full variable domain (missing parts from reference TRBV19 and TRBJ1-2): DGGITQSPKYLFRKEGQNVTLSCEQNLNHDAMYWYRQDPGQGLRLIYYSQIVNDFQKGDIAEGYSVSREKKESFPLTVTSAQKNPTAFYLCASSIGRGDGYTFGSGTRLTVV.

The chain has TRBV5-1 and TRBJ2-7, with 10 bases aligning to TRBD2. The CDR3 runs 18 residues. V shed 2 bases and J 6 bases; nucleotides not matched to a gene: 17. CDR1 and CDR2 from the germline V gene are SGHRS and YFSETQ. The CDR3 DNA follows: TGCGCCAGCAGCTTTAGGTCCCTAACAAGCGGGGGGGCCGGCGAGCAGTACTTC. This translates into CASSFRSLTSGGAGEQYF.

The chain recombines TRBV5-1 with TRBJ2-2; 8 positions agree with TRBD1. CDR1 SGHRS and CDR2 YFSETQ come from the germline V gene. V was clipped by 4 bases and J by 0 bases; unmatched bases: 5. The CDR3 contains 16 residues. For the CDR3, the DNA is TGCGCCAGCAGCAGGGACAGGCCAGCGAACACCGGGGAGCTGTTTTTT. Translation: CASSRDRPANTGELFF.

The chain is built from TRBV18 and TRBJ2-3, with 10 bases fitting TRBD2. Trimming took 2 bases from V and 3 from J; bases not matched to a gene: 2. The CDR3 covers 15 residues. Per germline, CDR1 KGHSH and CDR2 LQKENI. Written as DNA, the CDR3 is TGTGCCAGCTCACCAAGCGGGGGGGCTACAGATACGCAGTATTTT. This sequence encodes CASSPSGGATDTQYF.

The rearrangement joins TRBV7-3 to TRBJ2-1, with 8 bases matching TRBD1. Germline assignment: CDR1 SGHTA and CDR2 FQGTGA. J gave up 5 bases and V 5 bases, and 5 bases lay outside the gene matches. The CDR3 spans 14 residues. The CDR3 is CASSQGQANNEQFF. Here the CDR3 DNA reads TGTGCCAGCAGCCAGGGACAGGCAAACAATGAGCAGTTCTTC.

The chain employs TRBV5-4 and TRBJ2-3, with 7 bases identical to TRBD1. The CDR3 consists of 15 residues. From germline, CDR1 is SGHNT and CDR2 YYREEE (reference sequence). Losses at the gene ends were 2 bases for V and 0 bases for J; bases not matched to a gene: 3. For the CDR3, the DNA is TGTGCCAGCAGCTTTGAGGGGGCAAGCACAGATACGCAGTATTTT. Protein sequence: CASSFEGASTDTQYF.